A selection of T cell receptor beta chains follows, all from one sample in a study of human T cells and chemical hapten exposure. MiXCR, applied by TCRdb to the RACE reads, yields one record per CDR3 protein. Of about 360,000 distinct CDR3 sequences listed, under 8% are singletons. Sequencing used whole blood, obtained in connection with sensitization to the hapten diphenylcyclopropenone (DPC). These receptors came from a young woman with alopecia areata. Some clones in this sample may be carry-over from other donors' samples. Each CDR3 is given with its conserved first and last residue. A D gene is named only where the DNA matches it firmly. Some rows mark clone size as missing; the rest say once, few, many or name a class of expanded clone.

. | TRBJ2-3 | many | TRBV29-1 | 15 | CSVGKSGSGTDTQYF | TGCAGCGTTGGCAAATCGGGGTCAGGCACAGATACGCAGTATTTT
. | TRBJ1-1 | . | TRBV4-3 | 15 | CASSQGDFLTTEAFF | TGCGCCAGCAGCCAGGGGGACTTCTTAACCACTGAAGCTTTCTTT
TRBD2 | TRBJ2-3 | . | TRBV5-4 | 16 | CASSLLNGGGTDTQYF | TGTGCCAGCAGCTTGCTCAACGGGGGGGGCACAGATACGCAGTATTTT
. | TRBJ2-1 | . | TRBV2 | 14 | CASSGRSSYNEQFF | TGTGCCAGCAGTGGGCGGAGCTCCTACAATGAGCAGTTCTTC
. | TRBJ1-1 | few | TRBV19 | 17 | CASSTRPSWGENTEAFF | TGTGCCAGTAGTACAAGGCCCTCTTGGGGGGAGAACACTGAAGCTTTCTTT
. | TRBJ1-4 | . | TRBV7-2 | 15 | CASTLGGRSNEKLFF | TGTGCCAGCACTTTGGGGGGGCGGTCTAATGAAAAACTGTTTTTT
. | TRBJ1-4 | many | TRBV12-3/TRBV12-4 | 15 | CASSSPRGEDEKLFF | TGTGCCAGCAGTTCCCCCCGGGGAGAGGATGAAAAACTGTTTTTT
. | TRBJ2-1 | many | TRBV7-9 | 15 | CASSLAPSSYNEQFF | TGTGCCAGCAGCTTAGCCCCCAGCTCCTACAATGAGCAGTTCTTC
. | TRBJ1-1 | . | TRBV12-3/TRBV12-4 | 14 | CASSLRGGRTEAFF | TGTGCCAGCAGTTTACGGGGGGGTAGGACTGAAGCTTTCTTT
TRBD1 | TRBJ1-5 | few | TRBV20-1 | 14 | CSASTGALNQPQHF | TGCAGTGCTAGTACAGGGGCATTAAATCAGCCCCAGCATTTT
. | TRBJ2-3 | few | TRBV5-1 | 16 | CASSPSPGGGADTQYF | TGCGCCAGCAGCCCGAGTCCGGGGGGCGGGGCAGATACGCAGTATTTT
TRBD1 | TRBJ1-6 | many | TRBV20-1 | 15 | CSAAKPGQGISPLHF | TGCAGTGCTGCGAAGCCGGGACAGGGGATTTCACCCCTCCACTTT
. | TRBJ1-1 | . | TRBV6-2/TRBV6-3 | 14 | CASSYRDSGTEAFF | TGTGCCAGCAGTTACAGGGACTCGGGCACTGAAGCTTTCTTT
. | TRBJ2-7 | many | TRBV29-1 | 15 | CSVEDGSGAPTEQYF | TGCAGCGTTGAAGATGGGTCAGGCGCCCCTACGGAGCAGTACTTC
. | TRBJ1-1 | . | TRBV11-1 | 13 | CASASWMNTEAFF | TGTGCCAGCGCTTCATGGATGAACACTGAAGCTTTCTTT
. | TRBJ2-7 | . | TRBV5-1 | 14 | CASSLAPPIYEQYF | TGCGCCAGCAGCTTGGCACCACCAATCTACGAGCAGTACTTC
. | TRBJ1-2 | many | TRBV12-3/TRBV12-4 | 11 | CASSLGLGYTF | TGTGCCAGCAGTTTGGGCCTTGGCTACACCTTC
. | TRBJ2-3 | many | TRBV12-3/TRBV12-4 | 16 | CASSLSVPSGADTQYF | TGTGCCAGCAGTTTGTCAGTCCCCTCGGGCGCAGATACGCAGTATTTT
TRBD1 | TRBJ2-2 | many | TRBV6-6 | 16 | CASTIPGQGHTGELFF | TGTGCCAGCACGATTCCGGGACAGGGTCACACCGGGGAGCTGTTTTTT
. | TRBJ1-6 | few | TRBV7-2 | 16 | CASSFRGSSYNSPLHF | TGTGCCAGCAGCTTTCGGGGGAGCTCCTATAATTCACCCCTCCACTTT
. | TRBJ2-7 | many | TRBV2 | 11 | CASSVTLEQYF | TGTGCCAGCAGTGTCACACTCGAGCAGTACTTC
. | TRBJ2-7 | many | TRBV4-3 | 15 | CASSQLVTGSYEQYF | TGCGCCAGCAGCCAACTAGTAACGGGATCCTACGAGCAGTACTTC